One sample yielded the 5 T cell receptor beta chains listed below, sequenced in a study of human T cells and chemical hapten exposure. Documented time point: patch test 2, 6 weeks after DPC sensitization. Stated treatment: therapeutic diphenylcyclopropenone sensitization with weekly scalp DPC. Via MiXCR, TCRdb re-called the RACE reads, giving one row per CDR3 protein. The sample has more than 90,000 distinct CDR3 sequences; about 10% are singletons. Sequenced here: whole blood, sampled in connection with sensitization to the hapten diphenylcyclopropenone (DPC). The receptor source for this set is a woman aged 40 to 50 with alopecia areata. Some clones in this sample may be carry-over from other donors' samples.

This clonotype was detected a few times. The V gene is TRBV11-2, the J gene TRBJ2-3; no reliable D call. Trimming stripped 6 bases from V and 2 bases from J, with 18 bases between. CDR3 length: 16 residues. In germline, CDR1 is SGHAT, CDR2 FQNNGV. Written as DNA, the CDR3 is TGTGCCAGCAGGACCGCAAAACTAACCTACACAGATACGCAGTATTTT. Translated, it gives CASRTAKLTYTDTQYF.

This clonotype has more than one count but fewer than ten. The CDR3 sequence is CASRIKGYTF. CDR3 sequence (DNA): TGTGCCAGCAGGATTAAGGGCTACACCTTC. The chain is built from TRBV2 and TRBJ1-2; D call uncertain. The CDR3 is made up of 10 amino acids. CDR1 and CDR2 from the germline V gene are SNHLY and FYNNEI. Deletions cut 6 bases from V and 8 bases from J, with 7 bases between.

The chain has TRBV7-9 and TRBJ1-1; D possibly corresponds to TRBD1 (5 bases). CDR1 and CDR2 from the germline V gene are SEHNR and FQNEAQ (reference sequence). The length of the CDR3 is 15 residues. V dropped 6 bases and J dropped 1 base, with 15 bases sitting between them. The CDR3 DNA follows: TGTGCCAGCAGGCGCCCCGGGACGGCGAACACTGAAGCTTTCTTT. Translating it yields CASRRPGTANTEAFF.

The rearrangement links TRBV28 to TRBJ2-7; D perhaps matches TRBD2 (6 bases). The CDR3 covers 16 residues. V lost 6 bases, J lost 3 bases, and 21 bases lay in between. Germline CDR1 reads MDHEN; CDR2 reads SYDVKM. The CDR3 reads CASRGTETRGFYEQYF. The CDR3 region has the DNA TGTGCCAGCAGAGGAACCGAAACCCGGGGGTTCTACGAGCAGTACTTC.

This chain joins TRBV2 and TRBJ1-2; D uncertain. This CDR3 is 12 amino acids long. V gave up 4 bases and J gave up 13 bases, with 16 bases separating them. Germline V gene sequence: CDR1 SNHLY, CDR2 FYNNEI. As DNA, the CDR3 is TGTGCCAGCAGTGTATCGGCGGCTCCTGTCACCTTC. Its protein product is CASSVSAAPVTF.